The clone carrying this T cell receptor (beta chain) was counted between two and nine times. The antigen is not known. The sample holds other DNA sequences that translate to the same CDR3. cDNA synthesis used the whole RNA isolate, giving expressed TCRB sequences. Profiling relied on immunoSEQ multiplex PCR, and the TCRdb table lists in-frame clones only, not all of them. The repertoire holds over 700,000 clones, with about 17% as singletons. CD4+ cells of the naive, central memory, regulatory and stem cell-like memory types were sorted via CD45RO/CCR7/CD25/CD127/CD95/CD27. These data are taken from a study of beta chain features in type 1 diabetes. Study-level results: Patients' naive, central memory and regulatory TCRB repertoires appeared more alike than those of healthy donors. Insertion counts at VDJ junctions were lower in type 1 diabetes patients, who also showed more deletions there.

Germline CDR1 is SEHNR and CDR2 is FQNEAQ (reference sequence). Trimming left V 5 bases short and J 2 bases short, with 10 bases between. The CDR3 loop spans 13 amino acids. Source material: naive CD4+ T cells from blood. The receptor was derived from a young woman in good health. The V call is TRBV7-9, the J call TRBJ2-7; D not resolved. The CDR3 DNA is TGTGCCAGCAGCCTAGGTCGTACCTACGAGCAGTACTTC. It translates to CASSLGRTYEQYF.